The sequence of this T cell receptor (beta chain) was determined in a study of cytomegalovirus exposure and HLA in healthy donors. The V gene lost 1 base and the J gene lost 7 bases, with 16 bases spanning the gap. The CDR3 totals 15 residues. Germline values: CDR1 SEHNR, CDR2 FQNEAQ (reference sequence). On this clone: What it binds is unknown.

General observations from the study: Some TCR beta chains (around 180 of them) were listed as cytomegalovirus-associated.

The assay was immunoSEQ multiplex PCR, and TCRdb's table has in-frame clones only and misses some. The sample holds roughly 180,000 clones, around 86% seen once. The specimen sequenced was PBMCs. The receptor comes from a man aged 25 to 45 in good health and CMV-seropositive. This chain connects TRBV7-9 to TRBJ1-1; possibly TRBD1 for D (6 bases). CDR3 nucleotides: TGTGCCAGCAGCTTAGGTCTGACGGGGGGCGGTGAAGCTTTCTTT. Its translation: CASSLGLTGGGEAFF.